Each of the 20 T cell receptor beta chains below was sequenced from the same sample in a study of graft-versus-host responses after intestinal transplantation. Some clones are missing from TCRdb's copy, which holds only in-frame ones; the method was immunoSEQ multiplex PCR. This table has under 100,000 clones, 94% appearing once. Their antigens remain unidentified. The sample was unstimulated CD4+ T cells sorted from spleen or lymph node cells, taken before transplant. These receptors were collected from a human donor who was the organ donor for an intestinal transplant.

This rearrangement joins TRBV7-9 to TRBJ1-2; D is possibly TRBD1 (6 bases). Per germline, CDR1 SEHNR and CDR2 FQNEAQ (reference sequence). V shed 5 bases and J shed 8 bases, with 18 bases lying between them. CDR3 size: 14 residues. CDR3 protein: CASSLERQAKGYTF. In DNA, the CDR3 is TGTGCCAGCAGCCTTGAACGACAGGCTAAAGGCTACACCTTC.

The rearrangement joins TRBV5-6 to TRBJ1-1; D is possibly TRBD1 (5 bases). In germline, CDR1 is SGHDT, CDR2 YYEEEE. Trimming left V 3 bases short and J 10 bases short, with 19 bases between. This CDR3 is 14 amino acids long. CDR3 residues: CASSSRDGEMIAFF. Here the CDR3 DNA reads TGTGCCAGCAGCTCCCGGGACGGAGAAATGATAGCTTTCTTT.

The rearrangement uses TRBV6-6 and TRBJ1-1; 7 nucleotides line up with TRBD1. Per the germline V gene, CDR1 is MNHNY and CDR2 is SVGAGI (reference sequence). The trim removed 6 bases at V and 11 bases at J, leaving 9 bases unmatched. This CDR3 has 12 residues. The CDR3 sequence: CASSPTGIGAFF. For the CDR3, the DNA is TGTGCCAGCAGCCCGACAGGGATCGGTGCTTTCTTT.

A single count supports this clone. The chain uses TRBV13 and TRBJ1-5; D is unresolved. In germline, CDR1 is PRHDT, CDR2 FYEKMQ (reference sequence). The CDR3 is made up of 14 amino acids. V dropped 0 bases and J dropped 4 bases, with 7 bases sitting between them. The CDR3 loop reads CASSLGMGNQPQHF. DNA for the CDR3: TGTGCCAGCAGCTTAGGCATGGGGAATCAGCCCCAGCATTTT.

A single count supports this clone. The V call is TRBV11-1, the J call TRBJ2-3; D gene uncertain. Germline V gene sequence: CDR1 SGHAT, CDR2 FQDESV (reference sequence). The CDR3 runs to 16 residues. Trimming stripped 2 bases from V and 5 bases from J, with 17 bases between. CDR3 protein: CASSLIPGRRGDTQYF. CDR3 coding DNA: TGTGCCAGCAGCTTAATCCCAGGACGGCGCGGAGATACGCAGTATTTT.

The chain links TRBV7-7 to TRBJ2-1, with D possibly being TRBD2 (5 bases). Germline V gene data show CDR1 as SSHAT and CDR2 as FNYEAQ (reference sequence). The CDR3 sequence is 14 residues long. The germline V and J ends were trimmed by 3 bases and 6 bases, with 12 bases remaining between them. The CDR3 DNA reads as TGTGCCAGCAGCTTGTCACGGGGATCCAATGAGCAGTTCTTC. Its translation: CASSLSRGSNEQFF.

This chain connects TRBV10-2 to TRBJ1-2; D may be TRBD1 (6 bases). The CDR3 is 13 residues long. Germline V gene data show CDR1 as WSHSY and CDR2 as SAAADI. Trimming took off 7 bases at V and 4 bases at J, with 13 bases between the two ends. The DNA for the CDR3 is TGCGCCAGCATAGCGGGGGGCGGCTATGGCTACACCTTC. Amino acid sequence: CASIAGGGYGYTF.

The chain recombines TRBV6-5 with TRBJ1-3; TRBD1 is a possible D gene (5 bases). V was shortened by 6 bases and J by 14 bases, with 14 bases between the two germline ends. CDR1 and CDR2 from the germline V gene are MNHEY and SVGAGI. The CDR3 is 11 amino acids. The CDR3, as DNA: TGTGCCAGCAGCCAGGCAGTCAGGGTATATTTT. This sequence encodes CASSQAVRVYF.

This chain connects TRBV2 to TRBJ1-6; D possibly corresponds to TRBD1 (6 bases). CDR1 is SNHLY, CDR2 FYNNEI, per germline. The ends were cut back, 6 bases at V and 10 bases at J, with 13 bases in the middle. The CDR3 is made up of 13 amino acids. The CDR3 coding sequence is TGTGCCAGCAGAGCACAGGGAATGTCACCCCTCCACTTT. It translates to CASRAQGMSPLHF.

The J gene is TRBJ2-6, the V gene TRBV5-5; no firm D call. The V end was cut by 5 bases, the J end by 5 bases, with 23 bases between. This CDR3 has 18 residues. Germline V gene lookup returns CDR1 SGHKS and CDR2 YYEKEE (reference sequence). The CDR3 loop is CASSTHVSHKSRANVLTF. Here the CDR3 DNA reads TGTGCCAGCAGTACCCATGTCTCGCACAAAAGTCGGGCCAACGTCCTGACTTTC.

The V call is TRBV7-3, the J call TRBJ2-3; 11 bases agree with TRBD2. This CDR3 region has 17 residues. The junction had 8 bases not matched to a gene; V was cut back by 5 bases and J by 1 base. Germline CDR1 is SGHTA and CDR2 is FQGTGA. The CDR3 protein is CASSLIPGLAGTDTQYF. The CDR3 bases are TGTGCCAGCAGCCTTATACCGGGACTAGCGGGCACAGATACGCAGTATTTT.

The rearrangement uses TRBV7-9 and TRBJ1-6, with no clear D. Germline CDR1 is SEHNR and CDR2 is FQNEAQ (reference sequence). V gave up 1 base and J gave up 10 bases, with 8 bases separating them. CDR3 length equals 13 residues. The CDR3 spells CASSLGPFSPLHF. The CDR3 DNA follows: TGTGCCAGCAGCTTAGGCCCTTTCTCACCCCTCCACTTT.

The V call is TRBV5-1, the J call TRBJ2-3, with 9 positions matching TRBD2. This CDR3 has 15 amino acids. The V and J ends lost 0 bases and 6 bases, in that order; junction bases with no gene match: 5. CDR1 and CDR2 (germline): SGHRS, YFSETQ. In DNA form, the CDR3 reads TGCGCCAGCAGCTTGGAGGTAGCGGGGGAGGATACGCAGTATTTT. Protein sequence: CASSLEVAGEDTQYF. Using reference TRBV5-1 and TRBJ2-3 for the parts outside the CDR3, the full variable domain is KAGVTQTPRYLIKTRGQQVTLSCSPISGHRSVSWYQQTPGQGLQFLFEYFSETQRNKGNFPGRFSGRQFSNSRSEMNVSTLELGDSALYLCASSLEVAGEDTQYFGPGTRLTVL.

Concerning this clone: Other DNA sequences from this sample encode an identical CDR3 as well. The chain recombines TRBV18 with TRBJ1-3; unclear D gene. This CDR3 comprises 12 residues. Germline CDR1 and CDR2: KGHSH and LQKENI. Trimming shortened V by 3 bases and J by 5 bases, and 5 bases separated the two germline ends. CDR3 sequence reads: CASSPQRNTIYF. The CDR3 DNA reads TGTGCCAGCTCACCTCAGAGAAACACCATATATTTT.

V and J are TRBV11-2 and TRBJ2-3; D ambiguous. This CDR3 has 14 residues. Germline CDR1 reads SGHAT; CDR2 reads FQNNGV. Between the trimmed V and J ends, which lost 4 bases and 2 bases, there was a span of 10 bases. The CDR3 sequence: CASSSLRFTDTQYF. For the CDR3, the DNA is TGTGCCAGCAGCTCACTACGTTTCACAGATACGCAGTATTTT.

V is TRBV5-1 and J is TRBJ2-7; D gene ambiguous. The V and J ends lost 0 bases and 2 bases respectively, with 9 bases between them. The germline V gene encodes CDR1 SGHRS and CDR2 YFSETQ. This CDR3 contains 14 residues. The CDR3 sequence is CASSLVPETYEQYF. DNA for the CDR3: TGCGCCAGCAGCTTGGTCCCGGAGACCTACGAGCAGTACTTC.

This clone was observed a few times. The chain employs TRBV29-1 and TRBJ1-3, with no clear D. Germline CDR1 SQVTM, CDR2 ANQGSEA. The CDR3 spans 14 residues. Trimming took 4 bases from V and 1 from J, leaving 11 bases between them. CDR3 bases: TGCAGCGTTGTCCCCGGCGGATCTGGAAACACCATATATTTT. It is translated as CSVVPGGSGNTIYF. Filled out from reference TRBV29-1 and TRBJ1-3, the complete variable domain reads SAVISQKPSRDICQRGTSLTIQCQVDSQVTMMFWYRQQPGQSLTLIATANQGSEATYESGFVIDKFPISRPNLTFSTLTVSNMSPEDSSIYLCSVVPGGSGNTIYFGEGSWLTVV.

The V and J genes are TRBV6-5 and TRBJ1-6; D perhaps matches TRBD1 (5 bases). Trimming removed 2 bases at V and 6 bases at J, with 8 bases between. This CDR3 region has 14 residues. Per the germline V gene, CDR1 is MNHEY and CDR2 is SVGAGI. Written as DNA, the CDR3 is TGTGCCAGCAGTTACAGAGGGACTAATTCACCCCTCCACTTT. It encodes CASSYRGTNSPLHF.

The chain joins TRBV5-6 to TRBJ2-3, with 10 bases fitting TRBD2. The germline V gene has CDR1 SGHDT and CDR2 YYEEEE. This CDR3 has 16 residues. J lost 2 bases, V lost 4 bases, and 7 bases had no gene match. CDR3 region: CASSPKSGGATDTQYF. CDR3 nucleotide sequence: TGTGCCAGCAGCCCGAAGAGCGGGGGGGCCACAGATACGCAGTATTTT.

CDR3 region: CASRAFTGTEEQYF. The CDR3 bases are TGTGCCAGCAGAGCTTTCACAGGTACGGAGGAGCAGTACTTC. The chain combines TRBV6-1 with TRBJ2-7, with D possibly matching TRBD1 (5 bases). V shed 6 bases and J shed 7 bases, with 19 bases lying between them. The CDR3 has 14 amino acids. In germline, CDR1 is MNHNS, CDR2 SASEGT.